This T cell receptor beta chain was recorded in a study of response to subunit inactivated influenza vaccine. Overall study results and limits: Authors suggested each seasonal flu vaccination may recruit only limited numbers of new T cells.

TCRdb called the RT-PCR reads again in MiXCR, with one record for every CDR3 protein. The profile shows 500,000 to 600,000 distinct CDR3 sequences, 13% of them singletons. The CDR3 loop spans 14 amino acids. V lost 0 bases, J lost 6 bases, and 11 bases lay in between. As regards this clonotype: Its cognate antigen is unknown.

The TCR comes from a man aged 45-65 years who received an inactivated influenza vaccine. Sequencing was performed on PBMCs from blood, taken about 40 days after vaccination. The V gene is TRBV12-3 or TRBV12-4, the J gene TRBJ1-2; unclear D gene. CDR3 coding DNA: TGTGCCAGCAGTTTAGCCCGCGGGTTTAATGGCTACACCTTC. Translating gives CASSLARGFNGYTF.